These T cell receptor beta chains were read from a single sample in a study of long-term antiretroviral therapy in people with HIV. The protocol was immunoSEQ multiplex PCR, while the TCRdb copy is restricted to in-frame clones and leaves out a portion. The profile shows about 24,000 clones, around 80% of them singletons. The material was unsorted PBMCs, obtained 1.2 years after starting antiretroviral therapy. The source of these receptors is a woman aged 40 to 49 with HIV. Both conserved end residues are part of each CDR3. A D gene is named only where the DNA matches it firmly. For some rows the clone size is stated as once, few or many, or as a class when expanded; others skip it.

j_gene,d_gene,v_gene,abundance,CDR3nt,CDR3aa
TRBJ2-1,.,TRBV2,.,TGTGCCAGCAGTGAACTCCCACAGGCCAATGAGCAGTTCTTC,CASSELPQANEQFF
TRBJ2-1,.,TRBV4-2,.,TGTGCCAGCAGCCACCGATTCGGGAGCTCCTACAATGAGCAGTTCTTC,CASSHRFGSSYNEQFF
TRBJ2-7,.,TRBV7-8,.,TGTGCCAGCAGCTCAGCGGACGCTAGCGACTCCTACGAGCAGTACTTC,CASSSADASDSYEQYF
TRBJ1-2,.,TRBV9,.,TGTGCCAGCAGCTCCCGGGAGACAACTATTAACTATGGCTACACCTTC,CASSSRETTINYGYTF
TRBJ2-3,.,TRBV4-1,.,TGCGCCAGCAGCCAAGCTAACATGGGATTCACAGATACGCAGTATTTT,CASSQANMGFTDTQYF
TRBJ2-7,.,TRBV7-9,.,TGTGCCAGCAGCTTATTCTACGAGCAGTACTTC,CASSLFYEQYF
TRBJ2-1,.,TRBV6-5,.,TGTGCCAGCAGTCCTAGCCTTAGCTCCTACAATGAGCAGTTCTTC,CASSPSLSSYNEQFF
TRBJ2-3,.,TRBV5-5,once,TGTGCCAGCAGCTTGGGCTGGGCTGCTGGGGTGGTGGATACGCAGTATTTT,CASSLGWAAGVVDTQYF
TRBJ2-7,.,TRBV5-1,few,TGCGCCAGCAGCTTGATTTTGGCAGGGAACTACGAGCAGTACTTC,CASSLILAGNYEQYF
TRBJ2-7,.,TRBV18,.,TGTGCCAGCTCACGGCGGGGAGCGGCTAGCGAGGCCTACGAGCAGTACTTC,CASSRRGAASEAYEQYF
TRBJ2-4,TRBD1,TRBV19,few,TGTGCCAGTATTTCGGGACAGGGGGGAAGTGTTCAGTACTTC,CASISGQGGSVQYF
TRBJ2-1,TRBD2,TRBV7-9,few,TGTGCCAGCAGCGAAGGGGGACTAGCGGGAGGCGGCAATGAGCAGTTCTTC,CASSEGGLAGGGNEQFF
TRBJ1-1,.,TRBV20-1,.,TGCAGTCCAAGTAAGAACACTGAAGCTTTCTTT,CSPSKNTEAFF
TRBJ2-7,.,TRBV6-5,.,TGTGCCAGCAGGGATCCCGTCTACGAGCAGTACTTC,CASRDPVYEQYF
TRBJ1-2,.,TRBV5-6,.,TGTGCCAGCAGCTTGGACAGGGACTATGGCTACACCTTC,CASSLDRDYGYTF
TRBJ2-7,TRBD2,TRBV7-6,once,TGTGCCAGCAGCGACGGGGCTAGCGGGACCTACGAGCAGTACTTC,CASSDGASGTYEQYF
TRBJ2-1,TRBD2,TRBV29-1,.,TGCAGCGTTGGTTTACTAGCGGACTACAATGAGCAGTTCTTC,CSVGLLADYNEQFF
TRBJ1-2,TRBD1,TRBV2,few,TGTGCCAGCAGGGGACAGGGGAGAGGTGGCTACACCTTC,CASRGQGRGGYTF
TRBJ2-2,.,TRBV27,.,TGTGCCAGCAGAGCTAGCTCCATCCTAGACACCGGGGAGCTGTTTTTT,CASRASSILDTGELFF
TRBJ1-1,TRBD1,TRBV18,once,TGTGCCAGCGCGGGACAGATGAACACTGAAGCTTTCTTT,CASAGQMNTEAFF
TRBJ1-2,TRBD1,TRBV6-5,.,TGTGCCAGCAGTTACGGGACAGGGGATCCTAACTATGGCTACACCTTC,CASSYGTGDPNYGYTF
TRBJ1-5,TRBD1,TRBV10-1,.,TGCGCCAGCAGTGGCACAGGGGGACAGCCCCAGCATTTT,CASSGTGGQPQHF
TRBJ2-3,TRBD1,TRBV5-1,.,TGCGCCAGCAGCTTGGATAATTGGGACAGGGGCACAGATACGCAGTATTTT,CASSLDNWDRGTDTQYF
TRBJ2-7,.,TRBV11-3,.,TGTGCCAGCACCGGGGCAGGCTCCTACGAGCAGTACTTC,CASTGAGSYEQYF
TRBJ1-1,.,TRBV27,.,TGTGCCAGCAGCGCGGTTGGAGGGAACACTGAAGCTTTCTTT,CASSAVGGNTEAFF
TRBJ2-1,TRBD2,TRBV2,.,TGTGCCAGCAGTGTAGCGGGTCGGAATGAGCAGTTCTTC,CASSVAGRNEQFF
TRBJ2-3,.,TRBV30,.,TGTGCCTGGAGTGGCACCCTGGATACGCAGTATTTT,CAWSGTLDTQYF
TRBJ1-4,.,TRBV5-1,.,TGCGCCAGCAGCTTGGGACAGTCTAATGAAAAACTGTTTTTT,CASSLGQSNEKLFF
TRBJ1-4,.,TRBV30,once,TGTGCCTGCAACCAGGGGATTAAGGAAAAACTGTTTTTT,CACNQGIKEKLFF
TRBJ2-1,.,TRBV5-1,once,TGCGCCAGCAGCTTGGGAGGGGAAGGAGAGCAGTTCTTC,CASSLGGEGEQFF
TRBJ2-1,.,TRBV6-1,.,TGTGCCAGCAGTACGGGGGTAGCGAGGTACAATGAGCAGTTCTTC,CASSTGVARYNEQFF
TRBJ2-7,.,TRBV12-5,.,TGTGCTAGTGGCTTGACCCCCGACTACGAGCAGTACTTC,CASGLTPDYEQYF
TRBJ2-6,.,TRBV5-4,.,TGTGCCAGCAGCGGCGAGCGAGCTGGGGCCAACGTCCTGACTTTC,CASSGERAGANVLTF